Listed below are T cell receptor beta chains from one sample, sequenced in a study of blood T cell repertoires in COVID-19. The assay was immunoSEQ multiplex PCR, and TCRdb's table has in-frame clones only and misses some. The data show 95,000 to 150,000 clones, around 86% seen once. The specimen sequenced was peripheral blood. The source of these receptors is a man older than 75 with active or convalescent COVID-19. The CDR3 runs from the conserved cysteine through the conserved F or W. D genes are given only for firm matches. A row's size may be missing; if present it is once, few, many or a size class.

size | J | D | V | DNA | CDR3
NA | TRBJ1-6 | NA | TRBV9 | TGTGCCAGCAGCGTAGATGTCAGAAGTTCACCCCTCCACTTT | CASSVDVRSSPLHF
NA | TRBJ1-4 | NA | TRBV19 | TGTGCCAGTAGCACTCGGGGTAATGAAAAACTGTTTTTT | CASSTRGNEKLFF
NA | TRBJ1-4 | NA | TRBV9 | TGTGCCAGCAGCCTTAGTGGTGAAAAACTGTTTTTT | CASSLSGEKLFF
once | TRBJ1-1 | NA | TRBV7-9 | TGTGCCAGCAGCTTAATTTGGGGGAGGTCGGGCACTGAAGCTTTCTTT | CASSLIWGRSGTEAFF
NA | TRBJ2-3 | TRBD2 | TRBV7-2 | TGTGCCAGCAGCTTGGTCTCAGCGGGGGGGCCAACAGATACGCAGTATTTT | CASSLVSAGGPTDTQYF
NA | TRBJ1-2 | TRBD1 | TRBV19 | TGTGCCAGTAGAATAACCGGACAGGCTAACTATGGCTACACCTTC | CASRITGQANYGYTF
few | TRBJ2-1 | TRBD2 | TRBV7-3 | TGTGCCAGCAGCGGGAGGACTAGCGGGAGAGTGAGTGAGCAGTTCTTC | CASSGRTSGRVSEQFF
NA | TRBJ2-7 | TRBD2 | TRBV5-4 | TGTGCCAGCAGCCCGGGGGGGGCGGGTAACCCCTACGAGCAGTACTTC | CASSPGGAGNPYEQYF
NA | TRBJ2-3 | TRBD2 | TRBV7-8 | TGTGCCAGCAGCTTGGTGACTAGCGTGGATACGCAGTATTTT | CASSLVTSVDTQYF
NA | TRBJ2-7 | NA | TRBV18 | TGTGCCAGCTCACCACCGAGCCGGGGTGCTTACGAGCAGTACTTC | CASSPPSRGAYEQYF
NA | TRBJ2-7 | NA | TRBV7-2 | TGTGCCAGCAGCCCCGGGACTCAGAGGGAGCAGTACTTC | CASSPGTQREQYF
few | TRBJ2-7 | NA | TRBV28 | TGTGCCACCCAAATCAGGAACGTAATCTACGAGCAGTACTTC | CATQIRNVIYEQYF
once | TRBJ1-5 | NA | TRBV19 | TGTGCCAGTACGGGCAGGGATCTCTTAAGGGGCAATCAGCCCCAGCATTTT | CASTGRDLLRGNQPQHF
NA | TRBJ2-1 | TRBD1 | TRBV24-1 | TGTGCCACCAGTGACGCCCAGGGGGCCGATGAGCAGTTCTTC | CATSDAQGADEQFF
NA | TRBJ2-1 | NA | TRBV9 | TGTGCCAGCACCGGTGGAACTCTTGGGGGGAATGAGCAGTTCTTC | CASTGGTLGGNEQFF
NA | TRBJ1-4 | TRBD1 | TRBV6-5 | TGTGCCAGCAGAGGACAGGACGAAAAACTGTTTTTT | CASRGQDEKLFF
NA | TRBJ1-5 | NA | TRBV2 | TGTGCCAGCAGTGAACGGGGTGTAGGAGGGAGGGGAAGGCCCCAGCATTTT | CASSERGVGGRGRPQHF
NA | TRBJ2-1 | TRBD2 | TRBV7-9 | TGTGCCAGCAGCTCCCTCCTAGCGGCGTCCTACAATGAGCAGTTCTTC | CASSSLLAASYNEQFF
few | TRBJ2-1 | NA | TRBV12-3/TRBV12-4 | TGTGCCAGCAGGCGACAGGCTGAGCAGTTCTTC | CASRRQAEQFF
NA | TRBJ2-1 | NA | TRBV30 | TGTGCCTGGAGCCGGGGTCCGGCGGATGAGCAGTTCTTC | CAWSRGPADEQFF